This T cell receptor (beta chain) emerged from a study of cytomegalovirus exposure and HLA in healthy donors. Germline-derived CDR1 and CDR2 are SQVTM and ANQGSEA. The V end lost 7 bases, the J end lost 3 bases, and 15 bases lay between the germline ends. The CDR3 covers 14 residues. Primers: 60 Vbeta forward and 13 Jbeta reverse. Assay: immunoSEQ multiplex PCR; the TCRdb copy retains only in-frame clones and omits some. The table shows some 150,000 clones, with about 75% occurring only once. The chain couples TRBV29-1 to TRBJ1-4; possible D gene TRBD1, 5 bases. Sequencing input: PBMCs. This clonotype was sampled from a man aged 35 to 55 in good health and CMV-seronegative. The CDR3 region has the DNA TGCAGCGCAGCACCACGGGGGTCTAATGAAAAACTGTTTTTT. It is translated as CSAAPRGSNEKLFF.